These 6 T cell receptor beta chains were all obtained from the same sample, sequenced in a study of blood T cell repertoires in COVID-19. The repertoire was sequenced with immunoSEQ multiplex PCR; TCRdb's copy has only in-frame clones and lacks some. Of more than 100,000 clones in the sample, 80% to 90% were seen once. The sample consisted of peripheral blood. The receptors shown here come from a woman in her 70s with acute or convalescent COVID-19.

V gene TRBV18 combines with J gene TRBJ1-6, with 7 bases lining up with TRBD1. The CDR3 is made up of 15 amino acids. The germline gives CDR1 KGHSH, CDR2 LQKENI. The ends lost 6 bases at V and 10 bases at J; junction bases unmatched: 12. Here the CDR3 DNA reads TGTGCCAGCTCCTCCCTAGGACAGGCTTGGTCACCCCTCCACTTT. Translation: CASSSLGQAWSPLHF.

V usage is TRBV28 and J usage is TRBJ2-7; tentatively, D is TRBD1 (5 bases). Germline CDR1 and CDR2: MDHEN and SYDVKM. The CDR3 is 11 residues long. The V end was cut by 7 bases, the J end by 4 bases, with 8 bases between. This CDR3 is CASNDSYEQYF. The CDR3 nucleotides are TGTGCCAGCAACGACAGTTACGAGCAGTACTTC.

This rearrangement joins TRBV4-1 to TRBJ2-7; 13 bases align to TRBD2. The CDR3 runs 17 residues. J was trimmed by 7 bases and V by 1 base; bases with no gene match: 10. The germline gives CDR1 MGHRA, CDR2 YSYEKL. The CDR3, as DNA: TGCGCCAGCAGCCAAGGCCCGACTAGCGGGGGGTCGAGGGAGCAGTACTTC. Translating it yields CASSQGPTSGGSREQYF.

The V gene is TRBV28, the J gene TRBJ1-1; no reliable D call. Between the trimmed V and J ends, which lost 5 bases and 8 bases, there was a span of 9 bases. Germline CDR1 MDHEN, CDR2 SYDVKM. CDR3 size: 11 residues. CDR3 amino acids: CASSLGLEAFF. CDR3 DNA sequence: TGTGCCAGCAGTCTCGGACTAGAAGCTTTCTTT.

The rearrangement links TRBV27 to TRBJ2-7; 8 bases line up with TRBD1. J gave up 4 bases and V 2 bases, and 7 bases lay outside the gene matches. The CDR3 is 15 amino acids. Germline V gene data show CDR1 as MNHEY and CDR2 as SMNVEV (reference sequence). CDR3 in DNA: TGTGCCAGCAGTTTAACAGGGGGTCCCTTTTACGAGCAGTACTTC. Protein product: CASSLTGGPFYEQYF.

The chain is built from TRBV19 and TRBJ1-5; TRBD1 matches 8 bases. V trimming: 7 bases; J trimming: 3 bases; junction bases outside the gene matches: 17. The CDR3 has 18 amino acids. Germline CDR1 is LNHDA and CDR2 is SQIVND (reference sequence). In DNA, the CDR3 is TGTGCCAGTACCTCCTCGGCAGGGGGCCAAGGGCACAATCAGCCCCAGCATTTT. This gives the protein CASTSSAGGQGHNQPQHF.